The subject of this entry is one T cell receptor beta chain. Its antigen specificity is not known. Per-base qualities were not stored, and no clone one base away is much larger. This record belongs to a study of T cells in localized non-small cell lung cancer (dated by TCRdb to 2020 to 2021). With respect to the entire study: T cell repertoires of some 240 early-stage NSCLC patients were analyzed, with tumors being compared against uninvolved tumor-adjacent lungs. The cohort consisted of roughly 240 treatment-naive NSCLC patients whose localized lung tumors had been resected. Of the NSCLC patients, 129 were male and roughly 100 were female, and the mean age was approximately 66 years.

TCR beta CDR3 regions were sequenced from DNA using the immunoSEQ Assay. In the source study's methods: T cell density was computed as TCR beta template counts normalized to usable DNA estimated by amplifying housekeeping genes. Using the preseqR package, richness was estimated by extrapolating to 120,000 templates for tissue samples and 400,000 templates for PBMC samples. Clonality was taken to be one minus Pielou's evenness. Differential abundance testing on productive amino-acid clonotypes, with a minimum total count of 5 and an alpha of 0.1, was used to identify tissue-enriched TCRs. The Jaccard Index and the Morisita Overlap Index were used to measure repertoire overlap between compartments. GLIPH grouped TCR beta CDR3s together with public tetramer-defined viral CDR3s, and a viral motif had to include at least three viral sequences and show V-gene enrichment. TCRdb holds this immuneACCESS table with in-frame rearrangements only. Some clones are missing; in checked studies, unresolved V genes explain under half, and the rest has no known cause. That table furnishes V, J and clone size, whereas the DNA furnished D and trimming. The sample yields fewer than 35,000 clones; around 90% were counted once. Roughly 2.9% of the sample belongs to the ten largest clones.

At diagnosis, tumor, uninvolved tumor-adjacent lung and peripheral blood were collected and then preserved as a mix of FFPE and fresh-frozen material. For TCR repertoire profiling, blood samples were analyzed as peripheral blood mononuclear cells. Paper-wide results and their limitations: A median of roughly 60 of the top 100 tumor clones were detected in paired uninvolved adjacent lung, and under 30 of these tumor clones were also found among the top 100 clones of the paired uninvolved adjacent lung. Since the design was exploratory, TCR variables were selected using unadjusted p-values with no false-discovery rate correction. Longer overall survival was associated with higher blood T cell density, whereas shorter survival was associated with higher adjacent-lung clonality. Multi-region tumor sequencing was not performed, so intratumor heterogeneity could not be excluded. Uninvolved tumor-adjacent lung showed the highest T cell clonality, higher than tumor, which suggests more focused antigenic responses in the uninvolved tumor-adjacent lung.

This receptor was taken from a female donor older than 55 with stage I lung adenocarcinoma. Sequenced material: peripheral blood, taken before any cancer treatment.

At the DNA level, the sequence is TGTGCCAGCAGCTTAGACGGACAGGGATTAGCCGGGGAGCTGTTTTTT. It is translated as CASSLDGQGLAGELFF. The chain is assembled from TRBV7-9 and TRBJ2-2, and TRBD1 matches 8 of the central bases. The CDR3 runs 16 residues from the cysteine to the phenylalanine. Of the read, only the CDR3 DNA is kept; its 48 bases are in frame from base 1. Trimmed from V: 1 base; trimmed from J: 6 bases; junction bases lacking a gene match: 7. CDR1 SEHNR and CDR2 FQNEAQ are derived from the germline V gene (reference sequence).